What follows are 23 T cell receptor beta chains derived from one specimen sequenced in a study of T cells in Graves' hyperthyroidism and ophthalmopathy. Template material for amplifying TCR beta CDR3 regions consisted of RNA transcripts. TCR CDR3 underwent first-round RT-PCR with the HTBI primer set. Using its own MiXCR run on the multiplex PCR reads, TCRdb lists one record per CDR3 protein. The repertoire has under 800,000 distinct CDR3 sequences, 14% of them found once; the top ten carry roughly a tenth. The sequenced sample consisted of blood. The receptor source for this set is a woman aged 18 to 35 with Graves' hyperthyroidism.

The chain employs TRBV24-1 and TRBJ1-4; D gene ambiguous. The CDR3 extends over 12 amino acids. Per the germline V gene, CDR1 is KGHDR and CDR2 is SFDVKD. Trimming stripped 4 bases from V and 6 bases from J, with 5 bases between. Here the CDR3 DNA reads TGTGCCACCAGTGACATAGATGAAAAACTGTTTTTT. Translation: CATSDIDEKLFF.

In this sample, this clonotype turned up a few times. The chain couples TRBV25-1 to TRBJ2-1; 7 bases fit TRBD2. This CDR3 comprises 12 residues. V was clipped by 3 bases and J by 9 bases; unmatched bases: 2. Germline values: CDR1 MGHDK, CDR2 SYGVNS. CDR3 sequence: CASSEGGFEQFF. The CDR3 bases are TGTGCCAGCAGTGAGGGGGGGTTTGAGCAGTTCTTC.

This clonotype was counted at least ten times. The CDR3 protein is CASSLDFPGIGELFF. The CDR3 DNA follows: TGTGCCAGCAGCTTAGATTTCCCAGGTATCGGGGAGCTGTTTTTT. The chain joins TRBV11-3 to TRBJ2-2; D unresolved. V gave up 0 bases and J gave up 7 bases, with 12 bases separating them. Germline V lookup: CDR1 SGHNT, CDR2 YENEEA. This CDR3 region has 15 residues.

This clonotype was counted only a few times. A much bigger clone sits one base away, suggesting this may be a read error. The chain uses TRBV2 and TRBJ2-7, with 9 positions matching TRBD1. The CDR3 has 14 amino acids. CDR1 is SNHLY and CDR2 is FYNNEI in the germline V gene. CDR3: CASGRTGAQYEQHF. CDR3 in DNA: TGTGCCAGCGGCAGGACAGGGGCCCAATACGAGCAGCACTTC.

There are many counts of this clonotype. The J gene is TRBJ2-3, the V gene TRBV27, with D possibly matching TRBD1 (6 bases). The CDR3 covers 13 residues. CDR1 and CDR2 (germline): MNHEY, SMNVEV (reference sequence). The ends were cut back, 6 bases at V and 5 bases at J, with 12 bases in the middle. CDR3 sequence: CASRQGPGDTQYF. CDR3 nucleotides: TGTGCCAGCAGACAGGGACCGGGAGATACGCAGTATTTT.

This clonotype was seen a few times. This chain connects TRBV2 to TRBJ1-5, with D possibly being TRBD1 (5 bases). V was cut by 6 bases and J by 0 bases, with 12 bases left in between. Germline CDR1 is SNHLY and CDR2 is FYNNEI. The CDR3 is 15 amino acids. DNA of the CDR3: TGTGCCAGCAGCCACCAGACAGTTAGCAATCAGCCCCAGCATTTT. Protein: CASSHQTVSNQPQHF.

Many counts were recorded for this clonotype. CDR3 protein: CASRPPRDSYNEQFF. In nucleotides, the CDR3 is TGTGCCAGCAGACCGCCTCGGGACAGCTACAATGAGCAGTTCTTC. V and J are TRBV2 and TRBJ2-1; 7 nucleotides align to TRBD1. V gave up 6 bases and J gave up 3 bases; unmatched junction bases: 8. The germline V gene encodes CDR1 SNHLY and CDR2 FYNNEI. The CDR3 is 15 residues long.

The CDR3 bases are TGTGCCACCAGTGACGTTAGCTCTGGAAACACCATATATTTT. This sequence encodes CATSDVSSGNTIYF. The chain uses TRBV24-1 and TRBJ1-3; D gene uncertain. The CDR3 runs 14 residues. V lost 4 bases and J lost 0, with 6 bases in between. In germline, CDR1 is KGHDR, CDR2 SFDVKD.

Ten or more counts support this clonotype. The V and J genes are TRBV20-1 and TRBJ2-1; the match to TRBD1 covers 7 bases. From germline, CDR1 is DFQATT and CDR2 SNEGSKA (reference sequence). The V and J ends lost 3 bases and 0 bases, in that order; junction bases with no gene match: 5. This CDR3 contains 15 residues. In DNA, the CDR3 is TGCAGTGCTAGGAGGGACAGCCGCTCCTACAATGAGCAGTTCTTC. It is translated as CSARRDSRSYNEQFF.

This clonotype was observed once. The chain couples TRBV19 to TRBJ2-7; the D is unclear. With the DNA end fitting TRBJ2-1 better, the J assignment may be wrong. Germline V gene sequence: CDR1 LNHDA, CDR2 SQIVND (reference sequence). The CDR3 extends over 12 amino acids. CDR3 residues: CASRSPSYEQFF. Here the CDR3 DNA reads TGTGCCAGTAGGTCCCCTTCCTACGAGCAGTTCTTC.

This clonotype has a count of ten or more. This sequence joins TRBV12-3 or TRBV12-4 and TRBJ2-1; 10 bases map to TRBD2. The CDR3 runs 15 residues. With 6 bases clipped from V and 2 bases from J, the junction kept 4 bases outside the gene matches. The CDR3 reads CASRLAGTTYNEQFF. The CDR3 DNA sequence: TGTGCCAGCAGACTAGCGGGAACTACCTACAATGAGCAGTTCTTC.

This clonotype was counted many times. CDR3 nucleotide sequence: TGCAGCCTGGGGACAGGGCGGACTGAAGCTTTCTTT. Translation: CSLGTGRTEAFF. This chain joins TRBV29-1 and TRBJ1-1, with 9 bases identical to TRBD1. Germline CDR1 is SQVTM and CDR2 is ANQGSEA. Trimming at V came to 8 bases and at J to 5 bases, leaving 6 bases not matched to a gene. The CDR3 runs 12 residues.

This clonotype was recorded at least ten times. This sequence joins TRBV5-6 and TRBJ1-2; maybe TRBD1 (5 bases). The length of the CDR3 is 13 residues. V was cut by 5 bases and J by 3 bases, with 11 bases left in between. Germline CDR1 reads SGHDT; CDR2 reads YYEEEE. CDR3 in amino acids: CASSLGGDYGYTF. CDR3 nucleotides: TGTGCCAGCAGTTTAGGAGGGGACTATGGCTACACCTTC.

V and J are TRBV7-9 and TRBJ1-5; no reliable D call. Germline loops: CDR1 SEHNR, CDR2 FQNEAQ (reference sequence). Trimming removed 5 bases from V and 2 bases from J, with 13 bases in between. The CDR3 extends over 15 amino acids. This chain's CDR3 is CASSGGPEGNQPQHF. CDR3 DNA: TGTGCCAGCAGCGGAGGACCGGAGGGCAATCAGCCCCAGCATTTT. Complete variable domain (other parts from reference TRBV7-9 and TRBJ1-5): DTGVSQNPRHKITKRGQNVTFRCDPISEHNRLYWYRQTLGQGPEFLTYFQNEAQLEKSRLLSDRFSAERPKGSFSTLEIQRTEQGDSAMYLCASSGGPEGNQPQHFGDGTRLSIL.

The sample holds many counts of this clonotype. The chain uses TRBV2 and TRBJ2-2; 8 bases are a match to TRBD2. There are 16 residues in the CDR3. Per germline, CDR1 SNHLY and CDR2 FYNNEI. J gave up 7 bases and V 4 bases, and 11 bases lay outside the gene matches. CDR3: CASSGDGSGSHGELFF. In nucleotides, the CDR3 is TGTGCCAGCAGTGGAGATGGGAGCGGGAGTCACGGGGAGCTGTTTTTT.

Many counts were recorded for this clonotype. The rearrangement uses TRBV5-1 and TRBJ2-3; possibly TRBD1 for D (6 bases). The CDR3 totals 14 residues. Germline V lookup: CDR1 SGHRS, CDR2 YFSETQ. V lost 1 base and J 2 bases, leaving 8 bases between the germline ends. Here the CDR3 reads CASSLRQDTDTQYF. The CDR3 coding sequence is TGCGCCAGCAGCTTGCGACAGGACACAGATACGCAGTATTTT.

This clonotype turned up a few times. The J gene is TRBJ2-1, the V gene TRBV7-9, with D possibly TRBD1 on 6 matching bases. Germline values: CDR1 SEHNR, CDR2 FQNEAQ (reference sequence). CDR3 size: 13 residues. Trimming stripped 7 bases from V and 2 bases from J, with 9 bases between. In DNA form, the CDR3 reads TGTGCCAGCAAGACAGGTCCCTACAATGAGCAGTTCTTC. As protein: CASKTGPYNEQFF. The entire variable domain, with the rest obtained from reference TRBV7-9 and TRBJ2-1, is as follows: DTGVSQNPRHKITKRGQNVTFRCDPISEHNRLYWYRQTLGQGPEFLTYFQNEAQLEKSRLLSDRFSAERPKGSFSTLEIQRTEQGDSAMYLCASKTGPYNEQFFGPGTRLTVL.

Concerning this clonotype itself: The junction and the germline gene differ at one end; a read error may be behind it. The rearrangement joins TRBV7-9 to TRBJ2-1; unclear D gene. The CDR3 sequence is 12 residues long. CDR1 is SEHNR, CDR2 FQNEAQ, per germline (reference sequence). CDR3 residues: CASSLDPLIILF. CDR3 sequence (DNA): TGTGCCAGCAGCTTAGATCCGTTGATTATTCTCTTC.

This clonotype was observed a few times. The rearrangement joins TRBV24-1 to TRBJ2-2, with TRBD1 identical over 8 bases. The V segment lost 3 bases and the J segment 5 bases; nucleotides outside the gene matches: 10. The germline V gene encodes CDR1 KGHDR and CDR2 SFDVKD. CDR3 length: 17 amino acids. The CDR3 sequence is CATSDTPGQGETGELFF. The DNA for the CDR3 is TGTGCCACCAGTGATACACCAGGACAGGGAGAAACCGGGGAGCTGTTTTTT.

This clonotype occurred many times. The rearrangement joins TRBV29-1 to TRBJ2-7; maybe TRBD1 (6 bases). Germline CDR1 and CDR2: SQVTM and ANQGSEA. This CDR3 region has 12 residues. Trimming removed 5 bases at V and 4 bases at J, with 12 bases between. CDR3 amino acids: CSVRRDTYEQYF. In nucleotides, the CDR3 is TGCAGCGTTCGCCGGGACACGTACGAGCAGTACTTC.

This clonotype was observed a handful of times. V and J are TRBV20-1 and TRBJ2-7; possibly TRBD1 for D (6 bases). The germline V gene has CDR1 DFQATT and CDR2 SNEGSKA (reference sequence). Trimming took 6 bases from V and 0 from J, leaving 27 bases between them. The CDR3 has 18 amino acids. The CDR3 DNA sequence: TGCAGTGCACCTACTACGGGACATCCTAGTTTAAGCTCCTACGAGCAGTACTTC. Protein product: CSAPTTGHPSLSSYEQYF.

This clonotype has at least ten counts. The chain employs TRBV30 and TRBJ1-1; D gene uncertain. Germline CDR1 GTSNPN, CDR2 SVGIG (reference sequence). CDR3 length equals 13 residues. Trimming pared 0 bases from V and 6 bases from J, leaving 11 bases between. The CDR3 protein is CAWSVLLGAEAFF. For the CDR3, the DNA is TGTGCCTGGAGTGTCTTGTTAGGAGCTGAAGCTTTCTTT.

In its sample, this clonotype was seen many times. The rearrangement uses TRBV20-1 and TRBJ1-1; TRBD1 is a possible D gene (5 bases). Germline V CDR1 and CDR2: DFQATT, SNEGSKA (reference sequence). The length of the CDR3 is 14 residues. With 5 bases removed from V and 5 bases from J, the gap between germline ends came to 18 bases. CDR3 sequence: CSAQQHQGATEAFF. The CDR3 DNA reads as TGCAGTGCTCAACAACACCAGGGTGCGACTGAAGCTTTCTTT.